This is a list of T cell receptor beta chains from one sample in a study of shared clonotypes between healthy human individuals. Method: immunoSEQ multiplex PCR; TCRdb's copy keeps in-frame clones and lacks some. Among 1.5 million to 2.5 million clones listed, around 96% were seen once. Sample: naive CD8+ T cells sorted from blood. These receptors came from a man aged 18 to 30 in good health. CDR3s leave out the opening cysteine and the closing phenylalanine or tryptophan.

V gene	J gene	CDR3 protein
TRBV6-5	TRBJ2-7	ASSYSNLGPYEQY
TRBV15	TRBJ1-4	ATSRIATNEKLF
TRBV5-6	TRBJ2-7	ASSPGNSYEQY
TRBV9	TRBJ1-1	ASSAETGSEAF
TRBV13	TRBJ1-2	ASTMGQGAVGYT
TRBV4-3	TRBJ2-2	ASSQDAGNLLTGELF
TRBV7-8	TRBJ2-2	ASSLELAGAGTGELF
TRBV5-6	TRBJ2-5	ASSSLWETQY
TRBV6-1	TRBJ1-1	ASRQGTTEAF
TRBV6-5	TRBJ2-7	ASSLAADYEQY
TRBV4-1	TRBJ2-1	ASSQDPSGSTYNEQF
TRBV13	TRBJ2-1	ASSLGPLNEQF
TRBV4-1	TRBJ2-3	ASSPAGGTDTQY
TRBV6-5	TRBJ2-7	ASSYMSGSYEQY
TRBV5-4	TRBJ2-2	ASSPGSGELF
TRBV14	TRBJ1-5	ASSQDKEGNQPQH
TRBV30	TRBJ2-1	AWSVQGSNEQF
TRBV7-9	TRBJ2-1	ASSLFVGGVDNEQF
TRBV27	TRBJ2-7	ASSLQGAYEQY
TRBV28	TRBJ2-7	ASSPGHEQY
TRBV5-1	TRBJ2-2	ASSLALAGGYTGELF
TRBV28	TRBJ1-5	ASTTPGQLNQPQH
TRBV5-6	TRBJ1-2	ASSLGNPGEYGYT
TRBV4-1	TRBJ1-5	ASSQELPENQPQH
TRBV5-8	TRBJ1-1	ASSLRGQGWTEAF
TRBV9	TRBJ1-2	ASSGQGGYT
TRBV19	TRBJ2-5	ASRDRSTQTQY
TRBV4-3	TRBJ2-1	ASSQGDYNEQF
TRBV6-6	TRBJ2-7	ASSSEGTGTYEQY
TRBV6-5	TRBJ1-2	ASSHDNYGYT
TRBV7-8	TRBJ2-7	ASSLHQGAYEQY
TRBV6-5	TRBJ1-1	ASSYRGDTEAF
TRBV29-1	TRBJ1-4	SAVQGSGANEKLF
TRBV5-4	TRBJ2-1	ASSLRDRGNEQF
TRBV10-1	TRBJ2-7	ASSGTVAGGRMEQY
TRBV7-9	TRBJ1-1	ASSPVEGNTEAF
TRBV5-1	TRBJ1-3	ASSFDSTSGNTIY
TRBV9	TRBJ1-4	ASSPGPNNEKLF
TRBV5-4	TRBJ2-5	ASSSGLEETQY
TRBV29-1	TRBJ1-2	SVRGGGYGYT
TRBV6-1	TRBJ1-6	ASSEWLDSPLH
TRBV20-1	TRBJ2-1	SAQDNEQF
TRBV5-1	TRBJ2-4	ASSLDDSYLGNIQY
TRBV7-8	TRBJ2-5	ASSLDRIPAGAQETQY
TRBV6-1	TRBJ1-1	ASSESQGGWTEAF
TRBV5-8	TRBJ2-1	ASSPSYNEQF
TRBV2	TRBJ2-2	ASSGTENTGELF
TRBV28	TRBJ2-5	ASNGEGETQY
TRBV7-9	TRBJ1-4	ASSLAGGTVNEKLF
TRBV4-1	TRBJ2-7	ASSLFDSYEQY
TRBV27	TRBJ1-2	ASSLLGGRGYT
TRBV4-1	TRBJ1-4	ASSQVGDRAIGTNEKLF
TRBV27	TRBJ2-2	ASSLSLAGLTGELF
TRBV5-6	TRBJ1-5	ASSYLGSGNQPQH
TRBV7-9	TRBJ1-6	ASSSQDHRNIYNSPLH
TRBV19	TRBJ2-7	ASSPGLAGYEQY
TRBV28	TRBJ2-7	ASSFHKTQASYEQY
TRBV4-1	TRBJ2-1	ASSQALTGGANNEQF
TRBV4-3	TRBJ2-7	ASSPQGPGYEQY
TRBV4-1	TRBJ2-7	ASSQDRGLAVEQY